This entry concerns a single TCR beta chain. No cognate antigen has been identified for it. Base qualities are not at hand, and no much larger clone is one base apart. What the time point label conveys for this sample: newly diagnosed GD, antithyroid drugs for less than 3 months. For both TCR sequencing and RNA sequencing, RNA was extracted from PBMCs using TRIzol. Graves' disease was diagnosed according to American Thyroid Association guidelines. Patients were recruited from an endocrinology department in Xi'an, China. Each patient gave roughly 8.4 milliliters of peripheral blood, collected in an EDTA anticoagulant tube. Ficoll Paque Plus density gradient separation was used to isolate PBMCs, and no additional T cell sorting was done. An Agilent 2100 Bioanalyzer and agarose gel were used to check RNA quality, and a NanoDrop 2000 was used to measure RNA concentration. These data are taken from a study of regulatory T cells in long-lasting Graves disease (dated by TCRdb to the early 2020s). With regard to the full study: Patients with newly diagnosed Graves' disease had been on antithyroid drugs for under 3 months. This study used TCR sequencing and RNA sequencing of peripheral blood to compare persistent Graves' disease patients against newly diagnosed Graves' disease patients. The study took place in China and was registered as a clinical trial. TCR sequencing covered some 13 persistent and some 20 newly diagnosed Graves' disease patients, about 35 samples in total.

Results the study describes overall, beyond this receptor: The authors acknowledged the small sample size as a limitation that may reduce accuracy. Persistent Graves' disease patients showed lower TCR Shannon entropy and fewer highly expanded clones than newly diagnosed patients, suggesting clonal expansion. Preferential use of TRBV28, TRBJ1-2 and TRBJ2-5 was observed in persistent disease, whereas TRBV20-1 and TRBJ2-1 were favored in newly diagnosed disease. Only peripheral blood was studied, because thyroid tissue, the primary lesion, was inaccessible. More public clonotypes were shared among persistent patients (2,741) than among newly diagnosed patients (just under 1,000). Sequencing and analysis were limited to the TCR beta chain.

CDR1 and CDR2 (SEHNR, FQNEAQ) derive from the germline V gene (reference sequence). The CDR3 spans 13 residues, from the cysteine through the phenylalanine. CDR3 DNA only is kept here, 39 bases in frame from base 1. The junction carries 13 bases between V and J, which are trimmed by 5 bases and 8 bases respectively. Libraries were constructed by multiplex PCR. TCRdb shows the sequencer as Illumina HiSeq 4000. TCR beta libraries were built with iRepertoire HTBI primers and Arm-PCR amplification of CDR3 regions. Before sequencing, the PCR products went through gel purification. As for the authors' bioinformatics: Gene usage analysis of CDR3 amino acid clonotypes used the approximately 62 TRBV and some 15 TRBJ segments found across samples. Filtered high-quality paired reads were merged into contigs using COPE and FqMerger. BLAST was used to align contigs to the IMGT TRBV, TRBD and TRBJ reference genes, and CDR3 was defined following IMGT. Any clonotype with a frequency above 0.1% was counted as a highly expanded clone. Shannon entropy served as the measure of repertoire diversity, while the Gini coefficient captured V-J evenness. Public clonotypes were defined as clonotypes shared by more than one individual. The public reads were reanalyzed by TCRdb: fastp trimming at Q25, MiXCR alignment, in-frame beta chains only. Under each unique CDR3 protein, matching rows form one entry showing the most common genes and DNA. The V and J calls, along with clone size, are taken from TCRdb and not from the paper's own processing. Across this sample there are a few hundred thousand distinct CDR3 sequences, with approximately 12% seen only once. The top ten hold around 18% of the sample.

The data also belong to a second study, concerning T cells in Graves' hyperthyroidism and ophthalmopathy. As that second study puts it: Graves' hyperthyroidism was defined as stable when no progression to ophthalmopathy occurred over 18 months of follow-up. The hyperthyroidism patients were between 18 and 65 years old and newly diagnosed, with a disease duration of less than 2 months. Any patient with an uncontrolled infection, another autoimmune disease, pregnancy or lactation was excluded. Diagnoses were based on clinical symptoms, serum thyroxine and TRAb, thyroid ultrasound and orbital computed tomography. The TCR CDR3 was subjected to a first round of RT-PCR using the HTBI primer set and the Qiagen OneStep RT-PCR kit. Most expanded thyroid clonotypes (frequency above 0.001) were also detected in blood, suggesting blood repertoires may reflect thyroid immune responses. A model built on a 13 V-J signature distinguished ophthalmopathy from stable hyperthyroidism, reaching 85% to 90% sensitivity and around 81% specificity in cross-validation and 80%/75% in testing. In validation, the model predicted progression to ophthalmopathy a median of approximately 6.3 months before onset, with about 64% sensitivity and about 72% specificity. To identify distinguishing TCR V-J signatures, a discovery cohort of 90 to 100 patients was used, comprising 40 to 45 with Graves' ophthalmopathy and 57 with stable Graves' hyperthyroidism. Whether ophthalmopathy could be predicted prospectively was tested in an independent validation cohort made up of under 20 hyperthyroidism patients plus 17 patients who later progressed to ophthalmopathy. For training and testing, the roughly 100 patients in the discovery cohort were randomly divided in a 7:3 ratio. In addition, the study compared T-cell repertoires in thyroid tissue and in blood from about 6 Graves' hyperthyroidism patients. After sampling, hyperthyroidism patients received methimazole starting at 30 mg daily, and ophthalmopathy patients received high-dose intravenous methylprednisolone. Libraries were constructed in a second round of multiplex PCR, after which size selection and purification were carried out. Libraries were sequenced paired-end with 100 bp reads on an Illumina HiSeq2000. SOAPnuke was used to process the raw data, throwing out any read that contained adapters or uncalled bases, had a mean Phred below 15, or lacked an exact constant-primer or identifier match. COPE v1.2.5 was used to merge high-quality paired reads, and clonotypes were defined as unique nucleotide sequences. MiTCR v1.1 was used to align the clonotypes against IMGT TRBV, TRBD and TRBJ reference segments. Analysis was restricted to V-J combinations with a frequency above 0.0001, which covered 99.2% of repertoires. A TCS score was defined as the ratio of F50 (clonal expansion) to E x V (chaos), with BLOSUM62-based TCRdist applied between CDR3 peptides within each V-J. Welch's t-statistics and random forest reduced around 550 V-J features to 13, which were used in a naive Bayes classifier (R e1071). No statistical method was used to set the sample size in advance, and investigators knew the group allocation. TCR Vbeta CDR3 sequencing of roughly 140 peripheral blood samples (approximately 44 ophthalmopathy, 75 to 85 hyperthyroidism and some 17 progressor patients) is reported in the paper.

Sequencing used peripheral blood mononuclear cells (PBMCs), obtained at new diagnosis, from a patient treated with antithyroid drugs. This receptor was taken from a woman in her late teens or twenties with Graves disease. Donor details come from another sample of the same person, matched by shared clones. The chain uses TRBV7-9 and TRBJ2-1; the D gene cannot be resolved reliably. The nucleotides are TGTGCCAGCAGCGCCCCTTTGGTGGATGAGCAGTTCTTC. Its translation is CASSAPLVDEQFF.